These T cell receptor beta chains were read from a single sample in a study of blood T cell repertoires in COVID-19. Clones were sequenced by immunoSEQ multiplex PCR, and TCRdb holds only the in-frame ones, with some missing. The repertoire holds roughly 73,000 clones, with about 84% as singletons. The sequenced sample was peripheral blood. The receptors derive from an older woman with acute or convalescent COVID-19. The CDR3 runs from the conserved cysteine through the conserved F or W. A D gene is named only where the DNA matches it firmly. Clone sizes are given selectively: once, few, many, or a class where the clone is expanded.

D gene	V gene	J gene	clone size	CDR3 protein	CDR3 DNA
TRBD1	TRBV6-5	TRBJ2-7	-	CAPGGRGTYEQYF	TGTGCCCCAGGGGGTAGGGGAACCTACGAGCAGTACTTC
TRBD1	TRBV10-2	TRBJ1-1	-	CASSDRGQGAKNTEAFF	TGCGCCAGCAGTGACCGGGGACAGGGGGCGAAGAACACTGAAGCTTTCTTT
-	TRBV5-4	TRBJ1-5	-	CASSLTGPSQPQHF	TGTGCCAGCAGCTTAACAGGCCCTAGTCAGCCCCAGCATTTT
-	TRBV19	TRBJ2-1	-	CASSTRAPNNEQFF	TGTGCCAGTAGTACCAGGGCCCCTAACAATGAGCAGTTCTTC
TRBD1	TRBV5-6	TRBJ1-1	-	CASSYGTDLEAFF	TGTGCCAGCAGCTACGGGACAGACCTTGAAGCTTTCTTT
-	TRBV7-6	TRBJ2-2	-	CASSLTKTVYTGELFF	TGTGCCAGCAGCTTAACCAAAACTGTATATACCGGGGAGCTGTTTTTT
-	TRBV6-5	TRBJ2-5	-	CASSYNGRGQETQYF	TGTGCCAGCAGTTACAATGGACGGGGTCAAGAGACCCAGTACTTC
TRBD1	TRBV5-1	TRBJ1-1	-	CASSQRTGVSTEAFF	TGCGCCAGCAGCCAACGGACAGGGGTGAGCACTGAAGCTTTCTTT
TRBD1	TRBV11-2	TRBJ2-3	-	CASSLSVRGTDTQYF	TGTGCCAGCAGCTTATCAGTCAGGGGGACAGATACGCAGTATTTT
-	TRBV12-3/TRBV12-4	TRBJ1-5	-	CASTTGWRQPQHF	TGTGCCAGCACGACAGGTTGGCGTCAGCCCCAGCATTTT
-	TRBV18	TRBJ1-5	-	CASSLQDSNQPQHF	TGTGCCAGCTCGCTACAGGATAGCAATCAGCCCCAGCATTTT
-	TRBV30	TRBJ2-1	-	CAWSPQDEQFF	TGTGCCTGGAGTCCACAGGATGAGCAGTTCTTC
TRBD1	TRBV2	TRBJ1-2	-	CASSGDRGLGYGYTF	TGTGCCAGCAGTGGGGACAGGGGGCTAGGCTATGGCTACACCTTC
TRBD2	TRBV3-1/TRBV3-2	TRBJ2-7	-	CASSQAAWTSGMYEQYF	TGTGCCAGCAGCCAAGCGGCCTGGACTAGCGGGATGTACGAGCAGTACTTC
-	TRBV2	TRBJ1-3	-	CASRRYSGNTIYF	TGTGCCAGCAGGCGGTACTCTGGAAACACCATATATTTT
TRBD1	TRBV5-1	TRBJ2-3	once	CASSVGQGTDTQYF	TGCGCCAGCAGCGTAGGACAGGGGACAGATACGCAGTATTTT
-	TRBV7-2	TRBJ2-2	once	CASSLDRRRGELFF	TGTGCCAGCAGCCTGGACCGACGAAGGGGCGAGCTGTTTTTT
-	TRBV19	TRBJ1-1	-	CASRTVMNTEAFF	TGTGCCAGTAGGACAGTTATGAACACTGAAGCTTTCTTT
TRBD1	TRBV30	TRBJ1-6	-	CAWSSPGTGYSPLHF	TGTGCCTGGAGCTCACCCGGGACAGGGTACTCACCCCTCCACTTT
TRBD2	TRBV6-6	TRBJ2-5	-	CASSPGLAGAVVQETQYF	TGTGCCAGCAGTCCGGGACTAGCGGGGGCCGTAGTACAAGAGACCCAGTACTTC
-	TRBV27	TRBJ1-2	once	CASSPRTGIDYGYTF	TGTGCCAGCAGTCCGAGAACAGGGATCGACTATGGCTACACCTTC
TRBD1	TRBV28	TRBJ2-5	-	CATGQGMEETQYF	TGTGCCACGGGACAGGGAATGGAGGAGACCCAGTACTTC
-	TRBV7-8	TRBJ1-1	once	CASSPLRSEAFF	TGTGCCAGCAGCCCTTTGAGGTCTGAAGCTTTCTTT
-	TRBV5-4	TRBJ1-3	-	CASSTGDGYSGNTIYF	TGTGCCAGCAGCACGGGGGACGGATACTCTGGAAACACCATATATTTT
-	TRBV10-2	TRBJ1-1	-	CASNGGPLTEAFF	TGCGCCAGCAACGGAGGGCCCCTGACTGAAGCTTTCTTT
TRBD2	TRBV15	TRBJ2-3	-	CATKEAGESDTQYF	TGTGCCACCAAGGAGGCGGGAGAGTCAGATACGCAGTATTTT
TRBD1	TRBV2	TRBJ2-3	once	CASSAPGQSTDTQYF	TGTGCCAGCAGTGCCCCGGGACAGAGCACAGATACGCAGTATTTT
-	TRBV7-3	TRBJ2-2	-	CASSLNVRGQGGELFF	TGTGCCAGCAGCTTGAATGTGAGAGGTCAGGGCGGGGAGCTGTTTTTT
TRBD2	TRBV3-1/TRBV3-2	TRBJ2-1	-	CASSQLGRAEQFF	TGTGCCAGCAGCCAACTTGGGAGGGCCGAGCAGTTCTTC
-	TRBV4-2	TRBJ1-2	-	CASSQGTGPDYGYTF	TGTGCCAGCAGCCAAGGCACGGGTCCGGACTATGGCTACACCTTC
TRBD2	TRBV2	TRBJ2-3	-	CASSTLAGGASDTQYF	TGTGCCAGCAGTACCCTGGCCGGGGGGGCGTCAGATACGCAGTATTTT
TRBD1	TRBV27	TRBJ1-5	-	CASSTDREAWPQHF	TGTGCCAGCAGTACAGACAGGGAGGCTTGGCCCCAGCATTTT
-	TRBV19	TRBJ2-7	few	CASRISMTAIPYEQYF	TGTGCCAGTAGGATATCAATGACAGCCATTCCCTACGAGCAGTACTTC